The 23 T cell receptor beta chains reported below all come from one sample, sequenced in a study of blood T cell repertoires in COVID-19. The method was immunoSEQ multiplex PCR; TCRdb's version includes in-frame clones alone and lacks a portion of them. The sample has over 150,000 clones; around 85% are singletons. Input material: peripheral blood. These receptors were taken from a woman aged 45-65 years with acute or convalescent COVID-19.

The CDR3 loop reads CASRPFMGALNQPQHF. DNA of the CDR3: TGTGCCAGCAGACCCTTTATGGGGGCCCTTAATCAGCCCCAGCATTTT. The chain combines TRBV28 with TRBJ1-5; D is possibly TRBD1 (6 bases). From germline, CDR1 is MDHEN and CDR2 SYDVKM. The length of the CDR3 is 16 residues. V was shortened by 6 bases and J by 4 bases, with 19 bases between the two germline ends.

This clone was detected a few times. V usage is TRBV7-9 and J usage is TRBJ2-7, with 7 bases lining up with TRBD2. J was trimmed by 3 bases and V by 4 bases; bases with no gene match: 12. The CDR3 sequence is 16 residues long. Germline V CDR1 and CDR2: SEHNR, FQNEAQ (reference sequence). CDR3 nucleotides: TGTGCCAGCAGCTCAACCCCGGGGAGGGCGGTCTACGAGCAGTACTTC. Translation gives CASSSTPGRAVYEQYF.

This chain joins TRBV10-3 and TRBJ1-2, with TRBD1 matching over 7 bases. This CDR3 contains 14 residues. Germline V gives CDR1 ENHRY, CDR2 SYGVKD. V lost 6 bases to trimming and J lost 4 bases; unmatched junction nucleotides: 8. The CDR3 DNA reads TGTGCCATCAGGGCGGGACAGAACGTCTATGGCTACACCTTC. It codes for CAIRAGQNVYGYTF.

The gene calls are TRBV7-6 and TRBJ1-2, with D perhaps matching TRBD1 (6 bases). Trimming removed 3 bases from V and 8 bases from J, with 22 bases in between. Looked up from germline, CDR1 is SGHVS and CDR2 is FNYEAQ. The CDR3 is made up of 16 amino acids. CDR3 sequence reads: CASSFSTGQPVGGYTF. The CDR3 DNA sequence: TGTGCCAGCAGCTTCTCGACTGGACAGCCGGTTGGAGGCTACACCTTC.

This clone was seen a handful of times. The chain carries TRBV6-5 and TRBJ1-1; D possibly corresponds to TRBD1 (5 bases). The CDR3 extends over 13 amino acids. The germline CDR1 and CDR2 sequences are MNHEY and SVGAGI. V lost 8 bases and J lost 6, with 16 bases in between. This CDR3 reads CASQRGEGSEAFF. The DNA of the CDR3 is TGTGCCAGCCAACGGGGGGAGGGCTCTGAAGCTTTCTTT.

In its sample, this clone was seen a few times. This sequence joins TRBV4-2 and TRBJ2-7; D remains ambiguous. The V gene lost 0 bases and the J gene lost 4 bases, with 10 bases spanning the gap. CDR3 length equals 14 residues. Looked up from germline, CDR1 is LGHNA and CDR2 is YNFKEQ. This CDR3 is CASSQDDWAYEQYF. As DNA, the CDR3 is TGTGCCAGCAGCCAAGATGATTGGGCGTACGAGCAGTACTTC.

This chain joins TRBV6-5 and TRBJ1-2; D remains ambiguous. Trimming removed 6 bases at V and 8 bases at J, with 16 bases between. Germline values: CDR1 MNHEY, CDR2 SVGAGI. CDR3 length: 13 residues. CDR3 amino acids: CASRTGSKKGYTF. CDR3 DNA sequence: TGTGCCAGCAGAACCGGGTCCAAGAAGGGCTACACCTTC.

Here the CDR3 reads CASSRRTVSNEKLFF. The CDR3 region has the DNA TGTGCCAGCAGCCGCCGAACGGTCTCGAATGAAAAACTGTTTTTT. The rearrangement links TRBV3-1 (or the pseudogene TRBV3-2) to TRBJ1-4; D not certain. Germline V lookup: CDR1 LGHDT, CDR2 YNNKEL (reference sequence). V was clipped by 4 bases and J by 5 bases, with 14 bases between them. The CDR3 has 15 amino acids.

The rearrangement uses TRBV30 and TRBJ2-3, with 9 bases lining up with TRBD2. This CDR3 spans 15 amino acids. Trimming removed 2 bases from V and 0 bases from J; junction bases left unmatched: 3. Germline CDR1 GTSNPN, CDR2 SVGIG (reference sequence). This chain's CDR3 is CAWSSGGTSTDTQYF. The CDR3 DNA follows: TGTGCCTGGAGTAGCGGGGGGACGAGCACAGATACGCAGTATTTT.

The gene calls are TRBV28 and TRBJ2-1, with TRBD2 matching over 14 bases. The CDR3 is 16 amino acids. The V gene's germline CDR1 is MDHEN and CDR2 SYDVKM. Unmatched junction bases numbered 4, after V lost 6 bases and J lost 3 bases. CDR3: CASRLGTSGGYNEQFF. The CDR3 region has the DNA TGTGCCAGCAGGCTGGGGACTAGCGGGGGCTACAATGAGCAGTTCTTC.

The chain combines TRBV15 with TRBJ2-7; weak D call: TRBD2 (7 bases). V lost 2 bases, J lost 5 bases, and 19 bases lay in between. Germline CDR1 reads LNHNV; CDR2 reads YYDKDF (reference sequence). The CDR3 runs to 16 residues. The CDR3 DNA reads as TGTGCCACCAGCAGAAAAACAGGGAGGGTATTTGACGAGCAGTACTTC. Amino acids: CATSRKTGRVFDEQYF.

The V and J genes are TRBV6-5 and TRBJ2-7; 9 nucleotides line up with TRBD1. Germline V gives CDR1 MNHEY, CDR2 SVGAGI. There are 16 residues in the CDR3. The V segment lost 4 bases and the J segment 2 bases; nucleotides outside the gene matches: 9. CDR3: CASSSPGQGGTYEQYF. CDR3 bases: TGTGCCAGCAGTTCCCCGGGACAGGGTGGTACCTACGAGCAGTACTTC.

V and J are TRBV7-8 and TRBJ2-6; D gene unclear. There are 16 residues in the CDR3. Germline V lookup: CDR1 SGHVS, CDR2 FQNEAQ. V gave up 1 base and J gave up 6 bases, with 13 bases separating them. This chain's CDR3 is CASSLDSSFKANVLTF. CDR3 bases: TGTGCCAGCAGCTTAGACAGTAGTTTTAAGGCCAACGTCCTGACTTTC.

This chain uses TRBV19 with TRBJ2-1; 11 nucleotides line up with TRBD2. V lost 3 bases to trimming and J lost 8 bases; unmatched junction nucleotides: 6. There are 15 residues in the CDR3. The V gene's germline CDR1 is LNHDA and CDR2 SQIVND (reference sequence). The CDR3 coding sequence is TGTGCCAGTAGTATGGTCACTAGCGGGAGCCATGAGCAGTTCTTC. Its translation: CASSMVTSGSHEQFF.

The chain carries TRBV2 and TRBJ2-3, with D tentatively TRBD2 (6 bases). Looked up from germline, CDR1 is SNHLY and CDR2 is FYNNEI. Trimming shortened V by 8 bases and J by 6 bases, and 21 bases separated the two germline ends. The CDR3 contains 15 residues. The CDR3 DNA reads TGTGCCAGCTTGACGGGAGCTCGTACGGGGGATACGCAGTATTTT. Protein product: CASLTGARTGDTQYF.

The rearrangement uses TRBV7-8 and TRBJ2-6, with D possibly matching TRBD2 (5 bases). Germline values: CDR1 SGHVS, CDR2 FQNEAQ. Deletions cut 2 bases from V and 0 bases from J, with 8 bases between. The CDR3 is 16 amino acids. CDR3 sequence: CASSLYGSSGANVLTF. Here the CDR3 DNA reads TGTGCCAGCAGCTTATATGGGAGCTCTGGGGCCAACGTCCTGACTTTC.

This clone was detected a few times. The J gene is TRBJ1-2, the V gene TRBV29-1; D call uncertain. The CDR3 has 12 amino acids. Trimming cost V 3 bases and J 7 bases, with 12 bases left between them. Per germline, CDR1 SQVTM and CDR2 ANQGSEA. CDR3 sequence reads: CSVEGISGGYTF. The CDR3 bases are TGCAGCGTTGAGGGAATCAGCGGTGGCTACACCTTC. The variable domain in full, with the rest retrieved from reference TRBV29-1 and TRBJ1-2, is SAVISQKPSRDICQRGTSLTIQCQVDSQVTMMFWYRQQPGQSLTLIATANQGSEATYESGFVIDKFPISRPNLTFSTLTVSNMSPEDSSIYLCSVEGISGGYTFGSGTRLTVV.

V gene TRBV7-2 combines with J gene TRBJ2-3, with TRBD2 matching 13 bases. V was clipped by 2 bases and J by 2 bases; unmatched bases: 4. Per germline, CDR1 SGHTA and CDR2 FQGNSA. The CDR3 runs 17 residues. This CDR3 reads CASSLRLAGGSTDTQYF. The CDR3 DNA sequence: TGTGCCAGCAGCTTACGACTAGCGGGAGGCTCCACAGATACGCAGTATTTT.

This clone was found a few times. The CDR3 sequence: CATSPRGSRNEQFF. The CDR3 bases are TGTGCCACCTCCCCAAGGGGCTCGAGGAATGAGCAGTTCTTC. This chain links TRBV19 with TRBJ2-1, with D tentatively TRBD1 (5 bases). V lost 10 bases, J lost 7 bases, and 20 bases lay in between. CDR3 length: 14 amino acids. CDR1 is LNHDA and CDR2 is SQIVND in the germline V gene (reference sequence).

The chain uses TRBV27 and TRBJ1-2; 8 nucleotides agree with TRBD1. The germline V gene has CDR1 MNHEY and CDR2 SMNVEV (reference sequence). J gave up 4 bases and V 6 bases, and 7 bases lay outside the gene matches. The CDR3 is made up of 14 amino acids. CDR3 sequence reads: CASSQQGVFYGYTF. The CDR3 DNA is TGTGCCAGCAGCCAACAGGGGGTGTTCTATGGCTACACCTTC.

This rearrangement joins TRBV30 to TRBJ1-4; no clear D. Looked up from germline, CDR1 is GTSNPN and CDR2 is SVGIG (reference sequence). The CDR3 extends over 13 amino acids. Trimming pared 5 bases from V and 5 bases from J, leaving 12 bases between. For the CDR3, the DNA is TGTGCCTGGGGCCAACAGTCAAATGAAAAACTGTTTTTT. Protein product: CAWGQQSNEKLFF.

The chain uses TRBV2 and TRBJ1-1; D is ambiguous. This CDR3 contains 16 residues. Germline CDR1 is SNHLY and CDR2 is FYNNEI. V was shortened by 2 bases and J by 0 bases, with 13 bases between the two germline ends. The CDR3 sequence is CASSERRVSMNTEAFF. Written as DNA, the CDR3 is TGTGCCAGCAGTGAACGGAGGGTCAGCATGAACACTGAAGCTTTCTTT. Supplemented by reference TRBV2 and TRBJ1-1, the full variable domain reads EPEVTQTPSHQVTQMGQEVILRCVPISNHLYFYWYRQILGQKVEFLVSFYNNEISEKSEIFDDQFSVERPDGSNFTLKIRSTKLEDSAMYFCASSERRVSMNTEAFFGQGTRLTVV.

The chain is built from TRBV18 and TRBJ2-3; D is unclear. The CDR3 sequence is 11 residues long. Trimming took 7 bases from V and 7 from J, leaving 9 bases between them. CDR1 KGHSH and CDR2 LQKENI come from the germline V gene. The CDR3 sequence: CASLAVNTQYF. As DNA, the CDR3 is TGTGCCAGCTTAGCAGTGAATACGCAGTATTTT.